This TCR beta chain was captured in a study of blood T cell repertoires in COVID-19. Across the study: Sources were T cells, B-cell-depleted T cells, or PBMCs; the material itself was cDNA or gDNA.

The study recruited people aged about 18 to 95 years across more than 20 US areas. Participant-given clinical history determined each cohort assignment. Within 2 weeks of study entry, exposed participants had contacted a PCR-confirmed or clinician-diagnosed COVID-19 case. The repertoire was sequenced with immunoSEQ multiplex PCR; TCRdb's copy has only in-frame clones and lacks some. The sample gives 350,000 to 450,000 clones, roughly 90% of which show up once; less than 1.5% is in the top ten. Germline CDR1 is SGHRS and CDR2 is YFSETQ. This CDR3 region has 14 residues. The V and J ends lost 5 bases and 8 bases respectively, with 16 bases between them.

This sequence originates from a woman in her late teens or twenties who had been exposed to COVID-19. V is TRBV5-1 and J is TRBJ1-4; no definite D call. Input material: PBMCs or T cells enriched from blood (not recorded which). The CDR3 nucleotides read TGCGCCAGCAGGGTTGGATCTTCAGGAGAAAAACTGTTTTTT. As protein: CASRVGSSGEKLFF.